The sequence of this T cell receptor (beta chain) was determined in a study of OX40 agonist ivuxolimab in advanced cancers. For the study at large: Ivuxolimab was delivered to patients intravenously every 2 weeks at doses spanning 0.01 to 10 mg/kg. Whole-study findings and limits: At 0.1 to 3.0 mg/kg and by week 6, CD4+ and CD8+ T cells in the blood had expanded clonally. Relative to CD4+ cells, CD8+ T cells on average had more expanded clones.

This clone was recorded once. Its antigen remains unknown. Assay: immunoSEQ multiplex PCR; the TCRdb copy retains only in-frame clones and omits some. The repertoire holds about 70,000 clones, 65% to 90% seen once, with approximately 0.5% in the top ten. The V gene lost 0 bases and the J gene lost 7 bases, with 12 bases spanning the gap. From germline, CDR1 is KGHSH and CDR2 LQKENI. CDR3 length: 15 residues. Sequencing was performed on CD4+ or CD8+ T cells sorted from blood, taken in a trial of the OX40 agonist ivuxolimab. This TCR was sampled from an adult with an advanced solid tumor such as melanoma, head and neck, liver or kidney cancer. The chain couples TRBV18 to TRBJ2-2, with a tentative D call TRBD2 (5 bases). In DNA form, the CDR3 reads TGTGCCAGCTCACCACCCCCCTCCGACTACGGGGAGCTGTTTTTT. Translation gives CASSPPPSDYGELFF. Complete variable domain (other parts from reference TRBV18 and TRBJ2-2): NAGVMQNPRHLVRRRGQEARLRCSPMKGHSHVYWYRQLPEEGLKFMVYLQKENIIDESGMPKERFSAEFPKEGPSILRIQQVVRGDSAAYFCASSPPPSDYGELFFGEGSRLTVL.